This TCR beta chain comes out of a study of cytomegalovirus exposure and HLA in healthy donors. Across the whole study: The roughly 100 million unique TCR beta sequences, from around 200 million T cells, were found by an earlier analysis. Study-level findings and limits: A later analysis showed HLA-associated TCR beta chains outstripping equally common others in clonal expansion. Reported findings show TCR beta sequences accurately forecast HLA-A and HLA-B alleles in most subjects. Cytomegalovirus association was listed for 150 or so TCR beta chains.

V was trimmed by 5 bases and J by 5 bases, leaving 12 bases between them. Germline V gene data show CDR1 as LNHDA and CDR2 as SQIVND (reference sequence). CDR3 length: 13 amino acids. With 60 Vbeta and 13 Jbeta primers, the PCR was carried out. Generated by immunoSEQ multiplex PCR, the TCRdb table keeps only in-frame clones and is missing some. The table lists 65,000 to 100,000 clones, approximately 80% of them singletons. Note on this clone: Antigen: not known.

The chain is built from TRBV19 and TRBJ1-1; D might be TRBD1 (5 bases). The sample was PBMCs. This receptor was identified in a man aged 35-49 years in good health and CMV-seronegative. The CDR3 loop is CASSPAGGTEAFF. CDR3 DNA: TGTGCCAGTAGTCCAGCCGGGGGTACTGAAGCTTTCTTT.